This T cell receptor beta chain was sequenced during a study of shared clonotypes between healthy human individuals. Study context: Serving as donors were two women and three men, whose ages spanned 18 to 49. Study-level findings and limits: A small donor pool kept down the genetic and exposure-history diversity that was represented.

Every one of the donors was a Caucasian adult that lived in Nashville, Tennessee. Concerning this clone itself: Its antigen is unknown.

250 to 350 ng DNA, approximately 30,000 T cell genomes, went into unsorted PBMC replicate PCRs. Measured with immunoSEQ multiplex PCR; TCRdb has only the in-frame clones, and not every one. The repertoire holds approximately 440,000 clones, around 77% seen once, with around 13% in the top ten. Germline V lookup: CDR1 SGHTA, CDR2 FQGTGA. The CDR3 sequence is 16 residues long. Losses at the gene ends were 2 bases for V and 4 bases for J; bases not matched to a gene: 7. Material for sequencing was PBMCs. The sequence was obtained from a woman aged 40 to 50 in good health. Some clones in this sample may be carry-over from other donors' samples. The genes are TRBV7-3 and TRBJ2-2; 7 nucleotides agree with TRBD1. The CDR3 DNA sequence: TGTGCCAGCAGCTTACGAGGGGGCAAGGGCACCGGGGAGCTGTTTTTT. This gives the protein CASSLRGGKGTGELFF. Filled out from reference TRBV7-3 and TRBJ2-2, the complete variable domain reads GAGVSQTPSNKVTEKGKYVELRCDPISGHTALYWYRQSLGQGPEFLIYFQGTGAADDSGLPNDRFFAVRPEGSVSTLKIQRTERGDSAVYLCASSLRGGKGTGELFFGEGSRLTVL.